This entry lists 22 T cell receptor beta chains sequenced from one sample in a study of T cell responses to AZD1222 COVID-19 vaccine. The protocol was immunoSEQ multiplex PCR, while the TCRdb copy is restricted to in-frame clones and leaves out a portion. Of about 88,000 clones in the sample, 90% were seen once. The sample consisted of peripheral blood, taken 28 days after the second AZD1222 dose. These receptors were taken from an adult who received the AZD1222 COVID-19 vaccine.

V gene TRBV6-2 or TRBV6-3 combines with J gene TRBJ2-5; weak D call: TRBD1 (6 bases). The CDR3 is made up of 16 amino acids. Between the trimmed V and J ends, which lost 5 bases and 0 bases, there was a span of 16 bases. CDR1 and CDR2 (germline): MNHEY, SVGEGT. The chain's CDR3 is CASSPGQLSYQETQYF. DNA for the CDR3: TGTGCCAGCAGTCCCGGACAGTTATCGTACCAAGAGACCCAGTACTTC.

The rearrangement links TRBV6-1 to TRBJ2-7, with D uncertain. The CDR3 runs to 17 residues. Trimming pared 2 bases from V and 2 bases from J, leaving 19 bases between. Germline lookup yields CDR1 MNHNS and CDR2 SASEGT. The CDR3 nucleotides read TGTGCCAGCAGTGAATTCTTTTGGAGTCAGATTACCTACGAGCAGTACTTC. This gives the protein CASSEFFWSQITYEQYF.

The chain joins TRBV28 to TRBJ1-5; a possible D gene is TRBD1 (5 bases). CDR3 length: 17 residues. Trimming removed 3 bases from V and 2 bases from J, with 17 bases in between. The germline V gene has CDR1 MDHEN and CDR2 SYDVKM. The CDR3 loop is CASSFAGRRVGNQPQHF. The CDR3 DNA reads TGTGCCAGCAGTTTCGCGGGACGTAGAGTGGGCAATCAGCCCCAGCATTTT.

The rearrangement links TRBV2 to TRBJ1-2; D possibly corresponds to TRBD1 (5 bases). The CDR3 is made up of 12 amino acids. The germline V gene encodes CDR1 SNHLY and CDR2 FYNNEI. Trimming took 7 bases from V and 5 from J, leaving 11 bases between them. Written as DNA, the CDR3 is TGTGCCAGCACCGAAAGGGGATATGGCTACACCTTC. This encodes CASTERGYGYTF.

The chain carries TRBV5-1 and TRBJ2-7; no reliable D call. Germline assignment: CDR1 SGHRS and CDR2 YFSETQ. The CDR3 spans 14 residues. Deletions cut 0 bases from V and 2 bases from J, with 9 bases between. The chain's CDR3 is CASSLEAVAYEQYF. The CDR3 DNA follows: TGCGCCAGCAGCTTGGAGGCCGTGGCCTACGAGCAGTACTTC.

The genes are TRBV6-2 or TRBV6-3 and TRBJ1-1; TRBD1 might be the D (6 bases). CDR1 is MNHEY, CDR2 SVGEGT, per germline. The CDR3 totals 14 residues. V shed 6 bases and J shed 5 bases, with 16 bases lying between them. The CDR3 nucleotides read TGTGCCAGCAGCAATGGGGGGGCAGGAACTGAAGCTTTCTTT. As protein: CASSNGGAGTEAFF.

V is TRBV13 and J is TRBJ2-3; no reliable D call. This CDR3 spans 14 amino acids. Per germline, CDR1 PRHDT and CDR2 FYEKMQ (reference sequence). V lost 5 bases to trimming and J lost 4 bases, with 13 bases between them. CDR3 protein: CASSPLGRPDTQYF. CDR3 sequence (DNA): TGTGCCAGCAGCCCTCTGGGCCGGCCAGATACGCAGTATTTT.

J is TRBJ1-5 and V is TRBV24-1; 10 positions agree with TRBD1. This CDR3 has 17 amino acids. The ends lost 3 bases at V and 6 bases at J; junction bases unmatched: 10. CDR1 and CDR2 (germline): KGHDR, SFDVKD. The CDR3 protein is CATSDTKTGGMSQPQHF. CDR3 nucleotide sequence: TGTGCCACCAGTGATACAAAGACAGGGGGCATGAGTCAGCCCCAGCATTTT.

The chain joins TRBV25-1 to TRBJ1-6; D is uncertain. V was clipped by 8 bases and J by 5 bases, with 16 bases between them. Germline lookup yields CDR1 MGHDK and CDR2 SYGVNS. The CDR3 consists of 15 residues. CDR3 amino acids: CASSRAGQHNSPLHF. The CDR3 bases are TGTGCCAGCTCTCGAGCCGGCCAGCATAATTCACCCCTCCACTTT.

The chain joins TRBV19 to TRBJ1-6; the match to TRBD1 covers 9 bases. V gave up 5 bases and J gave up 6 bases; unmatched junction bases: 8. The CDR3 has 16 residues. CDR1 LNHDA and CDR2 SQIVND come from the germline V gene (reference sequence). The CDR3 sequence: CASSFLGTGSNSPLHF. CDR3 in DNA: TGTGCCAGTAGTTTCCTAGGGACAGGGAGTAATTCACCCCTCCACTTT.

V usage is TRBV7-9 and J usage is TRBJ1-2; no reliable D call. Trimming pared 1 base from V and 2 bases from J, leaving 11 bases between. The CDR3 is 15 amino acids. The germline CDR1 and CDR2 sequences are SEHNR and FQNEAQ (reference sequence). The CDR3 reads CASSLGAGSNYGYTF. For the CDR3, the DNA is TGTGCCAGCAGCTTAGGGGCAGGATCAAACTATGGCTACACCTTC.

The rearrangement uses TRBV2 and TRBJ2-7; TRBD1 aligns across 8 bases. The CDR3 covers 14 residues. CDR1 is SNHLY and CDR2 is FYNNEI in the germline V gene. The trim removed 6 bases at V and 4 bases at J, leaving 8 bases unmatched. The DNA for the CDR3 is TGTGCCAGCAGGGTTACAGGGGGAATTTACGAGCAGTACTTC. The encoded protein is CASRVTGGIYEQYF.

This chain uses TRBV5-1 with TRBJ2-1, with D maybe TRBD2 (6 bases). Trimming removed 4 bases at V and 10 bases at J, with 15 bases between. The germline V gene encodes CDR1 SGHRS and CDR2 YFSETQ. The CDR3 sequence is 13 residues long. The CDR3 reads CASSPITSPEQFF. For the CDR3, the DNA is TGCGCCAGCAGCCCGATAACTAGCCCGGAGCAGTTCTTC.

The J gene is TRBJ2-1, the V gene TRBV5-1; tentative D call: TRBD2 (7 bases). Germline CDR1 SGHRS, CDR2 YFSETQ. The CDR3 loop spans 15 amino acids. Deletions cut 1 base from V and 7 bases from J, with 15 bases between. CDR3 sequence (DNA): TGCGCCAGCAGCTTGTCGACGGGGGGCGGGAATGAGCAGTTCTTC. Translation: CASSLSTGGGNEQFF.

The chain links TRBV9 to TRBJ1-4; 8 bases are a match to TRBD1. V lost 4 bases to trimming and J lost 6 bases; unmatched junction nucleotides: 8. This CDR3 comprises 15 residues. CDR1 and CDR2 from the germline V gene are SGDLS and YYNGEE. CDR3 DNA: TGTGCCAGCAGCACCCGACAGGGGAGGTATGAAAAACTGTTTTTT. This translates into CASSTRQGRYEKLFF.

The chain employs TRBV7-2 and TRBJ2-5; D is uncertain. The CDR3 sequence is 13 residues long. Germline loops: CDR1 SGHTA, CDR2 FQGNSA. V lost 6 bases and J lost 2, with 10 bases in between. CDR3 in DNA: TGTGCCAGCAGACAGATCCCTCAAGAGACCCAGTACTTC. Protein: CASRQIPQETQYF.

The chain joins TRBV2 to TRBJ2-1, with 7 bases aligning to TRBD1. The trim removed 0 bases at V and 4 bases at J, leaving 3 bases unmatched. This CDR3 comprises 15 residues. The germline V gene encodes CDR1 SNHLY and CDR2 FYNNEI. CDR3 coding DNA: TGTGCCAGCAGTGAAGCCCCGGGACAGTACAATGAGCAGTTCTTC. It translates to CASSEAPGQYNEQFF.

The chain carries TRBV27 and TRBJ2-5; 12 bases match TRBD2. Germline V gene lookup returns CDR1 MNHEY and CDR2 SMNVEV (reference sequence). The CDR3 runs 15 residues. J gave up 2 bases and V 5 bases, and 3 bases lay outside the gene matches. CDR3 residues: CASSPGTSGQETQYF. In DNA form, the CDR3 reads TGTGCCAGCAGTCCAGGGACTAGCGGGCAAGAGACCCAGTACTTC.

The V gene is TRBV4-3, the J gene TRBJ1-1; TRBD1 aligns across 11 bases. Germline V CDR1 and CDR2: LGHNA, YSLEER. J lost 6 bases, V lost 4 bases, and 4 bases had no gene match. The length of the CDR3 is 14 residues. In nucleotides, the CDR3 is TGCGCCAGCAGCCGGGACAGGGGGTGGGCTGAAGCTTTCTTT. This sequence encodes CASSRDRGWAEAFF.

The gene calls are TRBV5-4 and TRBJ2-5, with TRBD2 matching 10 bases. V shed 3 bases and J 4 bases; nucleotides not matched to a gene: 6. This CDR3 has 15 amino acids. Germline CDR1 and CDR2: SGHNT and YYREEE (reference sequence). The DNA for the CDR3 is TGTGCCAGCAGCTCCAGCGGGGGGGCCCGAGAGACCCAGTACTTC. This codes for CASSSSGGARETQYF.

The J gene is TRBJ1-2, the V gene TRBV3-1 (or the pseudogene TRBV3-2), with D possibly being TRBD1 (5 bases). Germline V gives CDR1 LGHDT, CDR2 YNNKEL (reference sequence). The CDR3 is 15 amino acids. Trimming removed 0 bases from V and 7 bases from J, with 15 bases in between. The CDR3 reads CASSQDIQGLGGYTF. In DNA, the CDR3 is TGTGCCAGCAGCCAAGATATTCAGGGACTCGGTGGCTACACCTTC.

The CDR3 region is CASSLSEGGYGYTF. CDR3 bases: TGCGCCAGCAGCCTCTCAGAAGGGGGGTATGGCTACACCTTC. This rearrangement joins TRBV5-1 to TRBJ1-2; TRBD1 might be the D (6 bases). Trimming took off 4 bases at V and 5 bases at J, with 15 bases between the two ends. Germline V lookup: CDR1 SGHRS, CDR2 YFSETQ. The CDR3 is 14 amino acids.